The clone carrying this TCR beta chain was recorded many times. Its target is unknown. The data were taken from a study of T cells in Graves' hyperthyroidism and ophthalmopathy. Amplification yielded TCR beta CDR3 regions, with RNA transcripts as the source. HTBI primers drove first-round RT-PCR of the TCR CDR3. TCRdb re-analysed the multiplex PCR reads in MiXCR, keeping a single row per CDR3 protein. The sample lists about 570,000 distinct CDR3 sequences; 40% to 55% were seen once. General study findings and limits: Ophthalmopathy, as predicted by the model, came a median 6.5 months after the prediction. Clonotypes that were expanded in thyroid above 0.001 mostly appeared in blood too. Ophthalmopathy and stable hyperthyroidism were told apart by a 13 V-J model.

The diagnostic basis comprised clinical symptoms, serum thyroxine and TRAb, thyroid ultrasound and orbital computed tomography. Sample: peripheral blood or thyroid tissue (not recorded which). The sequence was obtained from an adult woman with Graves' disease, either hyperthyroidism or ophthalmopathy (not recorded which).

CDR3 sequence (DNA): TGTGCCAGCAGTTGGGGAGGGGGGGCCTACGAGCAGTACTTC. This codes for CASSWGGGAYEQYF. This rearrangement joins TRBV12-3 or TRBV12-4 to TRBJ2-7, with D possibly matching TRBD2 (7 bases). Trimming pared 4 bases from V and 2 bases from J, leaving 12 bases between. The CDR3 sequence is 14 residues long.